The 18 T cell receptor beta chains below come from one sample, sequenced in a study of shared clonotypes between healthy human individuals. The data were produced by immunoSEQ multiplex PCR, yet TCRdb's version contains in-frame clones alone and is incomplete. The sample records over a million clones, 95% to 99% being singletons. Sequenced: naive CD4+ T cells sorted from blood. Subset meaning: CD45RA+ positively selected. These receptors originate from a man in his thirties or forties in good health.

The chain recombines TRBV5-1 with TRBJ2-2; the D is unclear. Trimming stripped 4 bases from V and 5 bases from J, with 12 bases between. The CDR3 is made up of 14 amino acids. Germline V gene lookup returns CDR1 SGHRS and CDR2 YFSETQ. This chain's CDR3 is CASSIVTATGELFF. The CDR3 DNA sequence: TGCGCCAGCAGCATTGTAACAGCAACCGGGGAGCTGTTTTTT.

Points on this clone: This same CDR3 is encoded by further DNA sequences in the sample. V is TRBV20-1 and J is TRBJ2-2; D not resolved. The V end was cut by 3 bases, the J end by 6 bases, with 5 bases between. This CDR3 region has 11 residues. Germline-derived CDR1 and CDR2 are DFQATT and SNEGSKA (reference sequence). The CDR3, as DNA: TGCAGTGCTAGTGGCCCCGGGGAGCTGTTTTTT. Its protein product is CSASGPGELFF.

Of note for this clone: This sample includes further DNA sequences coding for the same CDR3. The chain joins TRBV5-1 to TRBJ2-5; D not resolved. Trimming took 1 base from V and 0 from J, leaving 7 bases between them. This CDR3 comprises 14 residues. Germline loops: CDR1 SGHRS, CDR2 YFSETQ. Here the CDR3 DNA reads TGCGCCAGCAGCTTGCGGGCAGACCAAGAGACCCAGTACTTC. Protein sequence: CASSLRADQETQYF.

This chain links TRBV5-4 with TRBJ2-7; TRBD2 matches 8 bases. The CDR3 extends over 15 amino acids. Germline V gene lookup returns CDR1 SGHNT and CDR2 YYREEE (reference sequence). The V segment lost 4 bases and the J segment 0 bases; nucleotides outside the gene matches: 6. The CDR3 sequence: CASSPGGISSYEQYF. For the CDR3, the DNA is TGTGCCAGCAGCCCGGGGGGGATCAGCTCCTACGAGCAGTACTTC.

The chain is built from TRBV18 and TRBJ2-7; D not resolved. The CDR3 runs 14 residues. Germline V gives CDR1 KGHSH, CDR2 LQKENI. Trimming removed 2 bases at V and 0 bases at J, with 8 bases between. CDR3 sequence: CASSPSARSYEQYF. CDR3 sequence (DNA): TGTGCCAGCTCACCATCAGCGCGCTCCTACGAGCAGTACTTC.

The chain employs TRBV2 and TRBJ1-5, with D tentatively TRBD1 (6 bases). Germline CDR1 SNHLY, CDR2 FYNNEI. V gave up 4 bases and J gave up 1 base, with 11 bases separating them. The CDR3 is 15 residues long. The chain's CDR3 is CASSVGGNSNQPQHF. DNA of the CDR3: TGTGCCAGCAGTGTAGGGGGAAACAGCAATCAGCCCCAGCATTTT.

This chain uses TRBV28 with TRBJ1-2, with D perhaps matching TRBD1 (5 bases). The V gene lost 5 bases and the J gene lost 4 bases, with 11 bases spanning the gap. The germline V gene has CDR1 MDHEN and CDR2 SYDVKM. The CDR3 length is 13 residues. CDR3 coding DNA: TGTGCCAGCAGTCTCCAGGGCTTCTATGGCTACACCTTC. This encodes CASSLQGFYGYTF.

This rearrangement joins TRBV18 to TRBJ1-1; D might be TRBD1 (6 bases). The CDR3 covers 14 residues. Trimming shortened V by 3 bases and J by 7 bases, and 15 bases separated the two germline ends. Germline V gives CDR1 KGHSH, CDR2 LQKENI. The CDR3: CASSPTHREGEAFF. In DNA form, the CDR3 reads TGTGCCAGCTCACCCACTCACAGGGAGGGTGAAGCTTTCTTT.

The V gene is TRBV10-3, the J gene TRBJ1-5, with D unclear. Per the germline V gene, CDR1 is ENHRY and CDR2 is SYGVKD. Trimming removed 5 bases from V and 1 base from J, with 18 bases in between. The CDR3 is 17 amino acids. CDR3 in DNA: TGTGCCATCAGTCCTAACTCGCTGGCAGGCAGCAATCAGCCCCAGCATTTT. Amino acids: CAISPNSLAGSNQPQHF.

The J gene is TRBJ2-3, the V gene TRBV19, with D maybe TRBD2 (6 bases). The CDR3 is 15 amino acids. Trimming pared 6 bases from V and 1 base from J, leaving 14 bases between. Germline CDR1 and CDR2: LNHDA and SQIVND (reference sequence). CDR3 sequence reads: CASRSTGVGTDTQYF. The CDR3 DNA sequence: TGTGCCAGTAGGTCGACGGGAGTAGGCACAGATACGCAGTATTTT. Complete variable domain (other parts from reference TRBV19 and TRBJ2-3): DGGITQSPKYLFRKEGQNVTLSCEQNLNHDAMYWYRQDPGQGLRLIYYSQIVNDFQKGDIAEGYSVSREKKESFPLTVTSAQKNPTAFYLCASRSTGVGTDTQYFGPGTRLTVL.

V is TRBV5-1 and J is TRBJ2-1; TRBD2 aligns across 9 bases. V lost 0 bases, J lost 5 bases, and 9 bases stayed unmatched. CDR1 is SGHRS and CDR2 is YFSETQ in the germline V gene. This CDR3 region has 17 residues. The CDR3 region is CASSLGAGGPFHNEQFF. The DNA for the CDR3 is TGCGCCAGCAGCTTGGGTGCGGGAGGGCCATTCCACAATGAGCAGTTCTTC.

This chain joins TRBV10-2 and TRBJ2-7, with 7 positions matching TRBD1. Unmatched junction bases numbered 1, after V lost 0 bases and J lost 2 bases. Germline V gene sequence: CDR1 WSHSY, CDR2 SAAADI. The CDR3 is 14 amino acids. Here the CDR3 DNA reads TGCGCCAGCAGTGAGTCGGGGACAGCCTACGAGCAGTACTTC. This gives the protein CASSESGTAYEQYF.

This clone is a singleton in its sample. V and J are TRBV27 and TRBJ2-5, with 9 bases fitting TRBD2. The CDR3 sequence is 16 residues long. Losses at the gene ends were 5 bases for V and 5 bases for J; bases not matched to a gene: 12. Looked up from germline, CDR1 is MNHEY and CDR2 is SMNVEV (reference sequence). The CDR3 sequence: CASSPRRVAGAETQYF. The CDR3 DNA is TGTGCCAGCAGTCCCCGGAGGGTAGCGGGAGCGGAGACCCAGTACTTC.

The chain recombines TRBV7-8 with TRBJ2-6; 9 nucleotides match TRBD1. This CDR3 is built from 16 residues. Germline-derived CDR1 and CDR2 are SGHVS and FQNEAQ. V lost 4 bases and J lost 4; bases outside the gene matches: 5. This chain's CDR3 is CASSWTGVSGANVLTF. In nucleotides, the CDR3 is TGTGCCAGCAGCTGGACAGGGGTATCCGGGGCCAACGTCCTGACTTTC.

This sequence joins TRBV9 and TRBJ2-1, with 9 nucleotides matching TRBD2. The CDR3 totals 20 residues. The V gene end was trimmed by 4 bases and the J gene end by 8 bases; junction bases not matched to a gene: 25. Germline CDR1 SGDLS, CDR2 YYNGEE. The CDR3 spells CASSPRGPRGQRGVIDEQFF. The CDR3 nucleotides read TGTGCCAGCAGCCCGAGGGGCCCCCGGGGACAGCGGGGGGTTATCGATGAGCAGTTCTTC.

The chain employs TRBV18 and TRBJ1-1, with a tentative D call TRBD1 (5 bases). The V end lost 6 bases, the J end lost 8 bases, and 16 bases lay between the germline ends. Germline V gene lookup returns CDR1 KGHSH and CDR2 LQKENI. This CDR3 has 13 amino acids. CDR3 in DNA: TGTGCCAGCTCCCTCAAGGGGAGTTCAGAAGCTTTCTTT. It translates to CASSLKGSSEAFF.

The CDR3 protein is CSSALAGGHPNEQFF. The CDR3 DNA sequence: TGCAGCTCCGCCCTAGCGGGAGGGCATCCCAATGAGCAGTTCTTC. The rearrangement links TRBV29-1 to TRBJ2-1; TRBD2 matches at 12 bases. Germline loops: CDR1 SQVTM, CDR2 ANQGSEA. CDR3 length: 15 amino acids. V shed 8 bases and J 6 bases; nucleotides not matched to a gene: 11.

This chain joins TRBV19 and TRBJ2-4; D is unclear. CDR3 length equals 15 residues. CDR1 and CDR2 from the germline V gene are LNHDA and SQIVND (reference sequence). Trimming removed 6 bases from V and 2 bases from J, with 14 bases in between. CDR3 loop: CASRLIGRSKNIQYF. The CDR3 DNA reads as TGTGCCAGTAGGCTCATAGGGCGCTCCAAAAACATTCAGTACTTC.